Listed here are 12 T cell receptor beta chains from one sample, sequenced in a study of T cell responses to AZD1222 COVID-19 vaccine. Sequencing was performed with immunoSEQ multiplex PCR; in TCRdb, only in-frame clones are kept and a portion is missing. The sample lists about 150,000 clones; about 91% were seen once. The input for sequencing was peripheral blood, taken 28 days after the second AZD1222 dose. These receptors all stem from an adult who received the AZD1222 COVID-19 vaccine.

This chain joins TRBV6-1 and TRBJ1-4; 10 nucleotides match TRBD1. CDR3 length: 15 residues. Germline loops: CDR1 MNHNS, CDR2 SASEGT. Unmatched junction bases numbered 4, after V lost 3 bases and J lost 6 bases. CDR3 sequence (DNA): TGTGCCAGCAGTGACCCGGGACAGGGGTATGAAAAACTGTTTTTT. Its translation: CASSDPGQGYEKLFF.

J is TRBJ2-4 and V is TRBV5-1; D is tentatively TRBD1 or TRBD2 (6 bases each). This CDR3 comprises 16 residues. V gave up 5 bases and J gave up 2 bases, with 17 bases separating them. Germline V gene data show CDR1 as SGHRS and CDR2 as YFSETQ. The CDR3 DNA reads TGCGCCAGCAGAGTTGTGGGGGGCGCATCCAAAAACATTCAGTACTTC. Translated: CASRVVGGASKNIQYF.

The J gene is TRBJ2-7, the V gene TRBV4-2; D is uncertain. Trimming removed 5 bases at V and 4 bases at J, with 12 bases between. The CDR3 is made up of 13 amino acids. Germline V CDR1 and CDR2: LGHNA, YNFKEQ. CDR3 in DNA: TGTGCCAGCAGCGAAGGCACAGAATACGAGCAGTACTTC. Encoded protein: CASSEGTEYEQYF.

This clone was seen only a few times. J is TRBJ1-4 and V is TRBV24-1; 9 bases line up with TRBD1. The CDR3 is 15 residues long. Trimming cost V 2 bases and J 8 bases; bases outside gene matches: 5. Germline CDR1 and CDR2: KGHDR and SFDVKD. CDR3 region: CATSDSGTGHEKLFF. The CDR3 region has the DNA TGTGCCACCAGTGATTCCGGGACAGGGCACGAAAAACTGTTTTTT.

V is TRBV9 and J is TRBJ2-4, with a weak D call TRBD1 (6 bases). There are 16 residues in the CDR3. The germline CDR1 and CDR2 sequences are SGDLS and YYNGEE. The germline V and J ends were trimmed by 4 bases and 8 bases, with 22 bases remaining between them. CDR3 amino acids: CASSPNQGLLGDIQYF. The CDR3 DNA reads as TGTGCCAGCAGCCCCAACCAGGGGCTTTTGGGTGACATTCAGTACTTC.

Concerning this clone itself: It is unclear where the CDR3 begins or ends on the DNA, so no DNA is shown, and the CDR3 is as TCRdb lists it. V is TRBV19 and J is TRBJ1-1; TRBD1, the table's D call, was not compared with the DNA. Germline values: CDR1 LNHDA, CDR2 SQIVND (reference sequence). The CDR3 is 14 amino acids long, termini counted. CDR3 loop: CASTSGQESSEAFF.

This sequence joins TRBV28 and TRBJ1-2; 8 nucleotides line up with TRBD1. Germline assignment: CDR1 MDHEN and CDR2 SYDVKM. The V and J ends lost 3 bases and 4 bases, in that order; junction bases with no gene match: 7. CDR3 size: 15 residues. Here the CDR3 reads CASSFSRGLAYGYTF. The CDR3 DNA sequence: TGTGCCAGCAGTTTCAGCAGGGGGCTCGCCTATGGCTACACCTTC.

V is TRBV18 and J is TRBJ1-1; no reliable D call. Trimming cost V 2 bases and J 5 bases, with 12 bases left between them. This CDR3 spans 14 amino acids. Germline V gene sequence: CDR1 KGHSH, CDR2 LQKENI. The CDR3: CASSPGSAGTEAFF. The CDR3 nucleotides read TGTGCCAGCTCACCAGGGTCGGCGGGAACTGAAGCTTTCTTT. The full variable domain, its missing parts supplied by reference TRBV18 and TRBJ1-1, is NAGVMQNPRHLVRRRGQEARLRCSPMKGHSHVYWYRQLPEEGLKFMVYLQKENIIDESGMPKERFSAEFPKEGPSILRIQQVVRGDSAAYFCASSPGSAGTEAFFGQGTRLTVV.

This chain uses TRBV29-1 with TRBJ2-4; D gene uncertain. CDR1 and CDR2 from the germline V gene are SQVTM and ANQGSEA. The CDR3 length is 11 residues. Trimming removed 0 bases at V and 6 bases at J, with 3 bases between. CDR3 bases: TGCAGCGTTGAAGATTTAAACATTCAGTACTTC. Its protein product is CSVEDLNIQYF.

V is TRBV20-1 and J is TRBJ1-2; no firm D call. The germline CDR1 and CDR2 sequences are DFQATT and SNEGSKA (reference sequence). The V end lost 1 base, the J end lost 6 bases, and 6 bases lay between the germline ends. There are 11 residues in the CDR3. As DNA, the CDR3 is TGCAGTGCTAGAGGTGGGGATGGCTACACCTTC. Translated: CSARGGDGYTF.

A single count supports this clone. The chain is built from TRBV30 and TRBJ2-3; D uncertain. The CDR3 consists of 13 residues. The germline V gene has CDR1 GTSNPN and CDR2 SVGIG (reference sequence). The V gene lost 0 bases and the J gene lost 3 bases, with 7 bases spanning the gap. The CDR3 protein is CAWSVGLTDTQYF. CDR3 bases: TGTGCCTGGAGTGTCGGTTTGACAGATACGCAGTATTTT.

The chain uses TRBV7-9 and TRBJ2-5; 8 bases match TRBD1. Per the germline V gene, CDR1 is SEHNR and CDR2 is FQNEAQ (reference sequence). V was pared by 0 bases and J by 6 bases, with 6 bases of the junction left unmatched. The CDR3 has 15 amino acids. CDR3 sequence: CASSLATGGWKTQYF. In nucleotides, the CDR3 is TGTGCCAGCAGCTTAGCCACAGGGGGTTGGAAGACCCAGTACTTC.